Following are 20 T cell receptor beta chains from one sample sequenced in a study of breast tumors, draining lymph nodes, adjacent tissues. TCRdb reanalysed the multiplex PCR reads using MiXCR and keeps one entry per CDR3 protein. This table holds 11,000 or so distinct CDR3 sequences, approximately 50% found once. Source material: breast tumor tissue. These receptors all stem from a female donor with breast cancer. Some clones in this sample may be carry-over from other donors' samples.

The chain combines TRBV5-5 with TRBJ2-7, with a tentative D call TRBD2 (7 bases). V was cut by 3 bases and J by 4 bases, with 14 bases left in between. This CDR3 has 14 amino acids. Germline loops: CDR1 SGHKS, CDR2 YYEKEE (reference sequence). The CDR3 DNA reads TGTGCCAGCAGCTCCTTAGGGGGGGGGTACGAGCAGTACTTC. Its protein product is CASSSLGGGYEQYF.

This clonotype ranks as medium-sized. This rearrangement joins TRBV20-1 to TRBJ2-5; D gene unclear. The CDR3 totals 14 residues. CDR1 and CDR2 from the germline V gene are DFQATT and SNEGSKA (reference sequence). V lost 4 bases and J 0 bases, leaving 12 bases between the germline ends. CDR3 bases: TGCAGTGCTACCCAGATAGCCAACCAAGAGACCCAGTACTTC. This translates into CSATQIANQETQYF.

There are a few counts of this clonotype. The chain has TRBV19 and TRBJ2-1, with D maybe TRBD2 (5 bases). The CDR3 covers 13 residues. V lost 2 bases and J 7 bases, leaving 9 bases between the germline ends. Germline V gene lookup returns CDR1 LNHDA and CDR2 SQIVND (reference sequence). CDR3 residues: CASSIPGMNEQFF. DNA of the CDR3: TGTGCCAGTAGTATACCGGGGATGAATGAGCAGTTCTTC.

This clonotype is deemed medium-sized. The chain employs TRBV5-1 and TRBJ2-2; D remains unclear. Germline CDR1 reads SGHRS; CDR2 reads YFSETQ. Trimming shortened V by 0 bases and J by 5 bases, and 8 bases separated the two germline ends. The CDR3 covers 14 residues. The CDR3 sequence: CASSLVASTGELFF. CDR3 nucleotide sequence: TGCGCCAGCAGCTTGGTGGCCTCGACCGGGGAGCTGTTTTTT.

The chain recombines TRBV4-1 with TRBJ2-2, with TRBD2 matching over 9 bases. V gave up 0 bases and J gave up 4 bases; unmatched junction bases: 9. This CDR3 spans 18 amino acids. CDR1 and CDR2 (germline): MGHRA, YSYEKL. The CDR3 nucleotides read TGCGCCAGCAGCCAAGATTTTCGCGGGAGGGCCGTCACCGGGGAGCTGTTTTTT. Its translation is CASSQDFRGRAVTGELFF.

The rearrangement links TRBV11-3 to TRBJ2-5; D remains unclear. The V and J ends lost 0 bases and 4 bases respectively, with 9 bases between them. Germline V gene data show CDR1 as SGHNT and CDR2 as YENEEA. CDR3 size: 14 residues. CDR3: CASSLDVAVETQYF. The CDR3 DNA reads as TGTGCCAGCAGCTTAGATGTGGCGGTAGAGACCCAGTACTTC.

This clonotype was seen more than once but under ten times. The chain is built from TRBV6-5 and TRBJ2-3; D perhaps matches TRBD1 (5 bases). The germline gives CDR1 MNHEY, CDR2 SVGAGI. This CDR3 has 15 amino acids. The V and J ends lost 6 bases and 1 base respectively, with 14 bases between them. The CDR3 protein is CASRTMGLGTDTQYF. Written as DNA, the CDR3 is TGTGCCAGCAGAACGATGGGGCTCGGCACAGATACGCAGTATTTT.

The rearrangement joins TRBV5-1 to TRBJ2-3; D may correspond to TRBD1 or TRBD2 (5 bases each). Germline V gene lookup returns CDR1 SGHRS and CDR2 YFSETQ. This CDR3 is 14 amino acids long. V lost 4 bases and J 3 bases, leaving 12 bases between the germline ends. The CDR3: CASSTGPLTDTQYF. CDR3 coding DNA: TGCGCCAGCAGCACGGGGCCTTTAACAGATACGCAGTATTTT.

Ten or more counts support this clonotype. The gene calls are TRBV18 and TRBJ1-1, with D hard to call. The germline V gene encodes CDR1 KGHSH and CDR2 LQKENI. V lost 5 bases, J lost 3 bases, and 10 bases lay in between. The CDR3 runs 13 residues. The CDR3 sequence: CASSGRSYTEAFF. The CDR3 DNA reads TGTGCCAGCTCAGGACGCAGTTACACTGAAGCTTTCTTT.

This chain joins TRBV29-1 and TRBJ1-2; tentative D call: TRBD1 (5 bases). From germline, CDR1 is SQVTM and CDR2 ANQGSEA. The germline V and J ends were trimmed by 4 bases and 8 bases, with 14 bases remaining between them. This CDR3 has 12 amino acids. CDR3 region: CSVVPTEEGYTF. CDR3 DNA: TGCAGCGTTGTTCCGACAGAGGAGGGCTACACCTTC.

This clonotype was counted a single time. It is likely a read error, because the conserved phenylalanine at the end of the CDR3 is missing. This rearrangement joins TRBV20-1 to TRBJ2-1; TRBD2 aligns across 9 bases. Unmatched junction bases numbered 2, after V lost 5 bases and J lost 0 bases. The CDR3 totals 14 residues. CDR1 is DFQATT, CDR2 SNEGSKA, per germline (reference sequence). This CDR3 is CSALSGSSYNEQFS. The CDR3 coding sequence is TGCAGTGCTCTTAGCGGGAGCTCCTACAATGAGCAGTTCTCC.

V and J are TRBV2 and TRBJ2-6; D call uncertain. The CDR3 length is 13 residues. Germline assignment: CDR1 SNHLY and CDR2 FYNNEI. The V end was cut by 5 bases, the J end by 2 bases, with 4 bases between. In DNA, the CDR3 is TGTGCCAGCAGTACCACTGGGGCCAACGTCCTGACTTTC. As protein: CASSTTGANVLTF. Looking up the rest from reference TRBV2 and TRBJ2-6 gives the full variable domain: EPEVTQTPSHQVTQMGQEVILRCVPISNHLYFYWYRQILGQKVEFLVSFYNNEISEKSEIFDDQFSVERPDGSNFTLKIRSTKLEDSAMYFCASSTTGANVLTFGAGSRLTVL.

This clonotype showed up just a few times. The genes are TRBV7-3 and TRBJ2-7; perhaps D is TRBD1 or TRBD2 (7 bases each). This CDR3 has 13 residues. Between the trimmed V and J ends, which lost 5 bases and 4 bases, there was a span of 12 bases. The V gene's germline CDR1 is SGHTA and CDR2 FQGTGA. The CDR3 bases are TGTGCCAGCAGCCAGGGGGGGGGGTACGAGCAGTACTTC. Translating gives CASSQGGGYEQYF.

The V gene is TRBV7-9, the J gene TRBJ2-2; D not resolved. V was trimmed by 4 bases and J by 3 bases, leaving 6 bases between them. This CDR3 has 13 residues. In germline, CDR1 is SEHNR, CDR2 FQNEAQ (reference sequence). CDR3 sequence: CASSSAHTGELFF. The DNA for the CDR3 is TGTGCCAGCAGCTCCGCCCACACCGGGGAGCTGTTTTTT.

J is TRBJ2-1 and V is TRBV2; maybe TRBD1 (6 bases). This CDR3 has 15 amino acids. The ends were cut back, 9 bases at V and 0 bases at J, with 15 bases in the middle. Germline assignment: CDR1 SNHLY and CDR2 FYNNEI. CDR3 sequence: CARTEEGDSYNEQFF. The CDR3 region has the DNA TGTGCCAGAACCGAAGAGGGGGACTCCTACAATGAGCAGTTCTTC.

A remark on this clonotype: The CDR3 does not close with the conserved phenylalanine or tryptophan, likely indicating a read error. Because the CDR3's place on the DNA is in doubt, the DNA is left out and the CDR3 is given as listed by TCRdb. CDR3 sequence: CASSLGLAGGP. The V and J genes are TRBV9 and TRBJ1-6. The germline V gene has CDR1 SGDLS and CDR2 YYNGEE. The CDR3 totals 11 residues, both ends included.

This clonotype has just a few counts. The chain uses TRBV19 and TRBJ2-3, with 12 nucleotides matching TRBD2. The CDR3 has 14 amino acids. Germline CDR1 is LNHDA and CDR2 is SQIVND (reference sequence). V shed 6 bases and J 6 bases; nucleotides not matched to a gene: 4. The CDR3 region is CASSLAGGPDTQYF. DNA for the CDR3: TGTGCCAGTAGCCTAGCGGGAGGGCCCGATACGCAGTATTTT. Drawing the rest from reference TRBV19 and TRBJ2-3, the complete variable domain is DGGITQSPKYLFRKEGQNVTLSCEQNLNHDAMYWYRQDPGQGLRLIYYSQIVNDFQKGDIAEGYSVSREKKESFPLTVTSAQKNPTAFYLCASSLAGGPDTQYFGPGTRLTVL.

The rearrangement links TRBV20-1 to TRBJ2-7, with 7 bases aligning to TRBD2. The CDR3 contains 15 residues. Germline V gene data show CDR1 as DFQATT and CDR2 as SNEGSKA (reference sequence). Trimming cost V 0 bases and J 4 bases; bases outside gene matches: 9. The CDR3 loop reads CSARDPGRSQYEQYF. The DNA for the CDR3 is TGCAGTGCTAGAGATCCCGGGAGGTCTCAGTACGAGCAGTACTTC.

The chain recombines TRBV20-1 with TRBJ1-2; 7 bases map to TRBD1. This CDR3 has 15 residues. Per the germline V gene, CDR1 is DFQATT and CDR2 is SNEGSKA (reference sequence). The V gene end was trimmed by 4 bases and the J gene end by 4 bases; junction bases not matched to a gene: 12. CDR3 sequence reads: CSAKGDRDSTYGYTF. The CDR3 bases are TGCAGTGCTAAGGGAGATCGGGACAGTACCTATGGCTACACCTTC.

The V gene is TRBV20-1, the J gene TRBJ2-7; D could derive from TRBD1 or TRBD2 (5 bases each). Germline V gives CDR1 DFQATT, CDR2 SNEGSKA (reference sequence). Trimming stripped 4 bases from V and 3 bases from J, with 19 bases between. This CDR3 region has 15 residues. CDR3 coding DNA: TGCAGTGCTACCCTCCCGGGACGGTCGAACTACGAGCAGTACGTC. Its translation is CSATLPGRSNYEQYV.